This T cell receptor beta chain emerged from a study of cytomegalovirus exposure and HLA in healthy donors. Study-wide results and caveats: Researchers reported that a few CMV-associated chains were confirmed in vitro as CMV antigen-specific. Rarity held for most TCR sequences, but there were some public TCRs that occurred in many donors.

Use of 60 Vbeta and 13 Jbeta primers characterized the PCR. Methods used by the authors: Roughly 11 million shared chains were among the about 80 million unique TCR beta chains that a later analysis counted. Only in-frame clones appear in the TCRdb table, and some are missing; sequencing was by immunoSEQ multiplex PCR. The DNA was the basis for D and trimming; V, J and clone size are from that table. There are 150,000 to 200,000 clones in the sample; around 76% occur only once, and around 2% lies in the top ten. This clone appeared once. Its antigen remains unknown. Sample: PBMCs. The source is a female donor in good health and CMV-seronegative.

The CDR3 DNA sequence: TGTGCCATCACGAAGGGGCGGGAGGTCACAGATACGCAGTATTTT. Encoded protein: CAITKGREVTDTQYF. The V call is TRBV10-3, the J call TRBJ2-3; TRBD2 matches 8 bases. The CDR3 contains 15 residues. The germline CDR1 and CDR2 sequences are ENHRY and SYGVKD. The V gene end was trimmed by 7 bases and the J gene end by 2 bases; junction bases not matched to a gene: 8.